This TCR beta chain was captured in a study of Tregs in tolerant kidney transplant recipients. This clone was picked up one time. CDR3 length: 14 amino acids. CDR1 and CDR2 from the germline V gene are LNHDA and SQIVND (reference sequence). V dropped 4 bases and J dropped 5 bases, with 12 bases sitting between them. CD4+CD25+CD127- Tregs, CD4+CD25- non-Tregs, CD4 and CD8 cells were sorted. This table comes from immunoSEQ multiplex PCR, and its TCRdb copy is limited to in-frame clones, with some not included. This table holds some 71,000 clones, around 90% found once. The chain is built from TRBV19 and TRBJ1-5; D not resolved. The sequence came from a human donor who received a combined kidney and bone marrow transplant. The sample was CD4+ T cells from blood, taken before the transplant. Here the CDR3 reads CASSTSRRDQPQHF. In nucleotides, the CDR3 is TGTGCCAGTAGTACCTCTCGGAGGGATCAGCCCCAGCATTTT.